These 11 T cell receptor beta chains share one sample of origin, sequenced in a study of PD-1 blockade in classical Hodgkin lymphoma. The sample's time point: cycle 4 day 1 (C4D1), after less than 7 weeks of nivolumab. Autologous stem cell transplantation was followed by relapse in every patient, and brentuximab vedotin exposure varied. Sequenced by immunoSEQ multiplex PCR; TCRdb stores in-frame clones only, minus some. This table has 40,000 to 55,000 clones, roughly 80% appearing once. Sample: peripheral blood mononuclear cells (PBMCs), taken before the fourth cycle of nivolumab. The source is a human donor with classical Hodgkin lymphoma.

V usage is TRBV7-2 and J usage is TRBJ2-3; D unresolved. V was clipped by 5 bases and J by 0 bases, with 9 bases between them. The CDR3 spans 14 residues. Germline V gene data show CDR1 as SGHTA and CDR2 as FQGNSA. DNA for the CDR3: TGTGCCAGCAGCAAGACCGCTAGCACAGATACGCAGTATTTT. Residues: CASSKTASTDTQYF.

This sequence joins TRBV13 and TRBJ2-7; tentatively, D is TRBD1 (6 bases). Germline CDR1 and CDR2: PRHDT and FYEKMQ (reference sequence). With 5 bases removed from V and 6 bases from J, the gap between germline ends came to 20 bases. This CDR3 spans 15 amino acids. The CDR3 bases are TGTGCCAGCAGCCCCCCGACAGGTGCAACCGGCGAGCAGTACTTC. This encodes CASSPPTGATGEQYF.

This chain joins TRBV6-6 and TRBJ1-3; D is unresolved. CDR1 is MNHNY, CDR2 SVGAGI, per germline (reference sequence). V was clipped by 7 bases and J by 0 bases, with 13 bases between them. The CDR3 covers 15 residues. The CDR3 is CASTADGASGNTIYF. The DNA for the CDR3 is TGTGCCAGCACCGCAGACGGTGCCTCTGGAAACACCATATATTTT.

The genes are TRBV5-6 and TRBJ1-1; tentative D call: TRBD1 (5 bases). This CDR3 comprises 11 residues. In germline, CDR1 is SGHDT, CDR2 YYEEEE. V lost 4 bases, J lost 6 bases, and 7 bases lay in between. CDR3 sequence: CASSLGAEAFF. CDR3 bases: TGTGCCAGCAGCCTGGGGGCTGAAGCTTTCTTT.

Here the CDR3 reads CASSASVWGYEQYF. CDR3 sequence (DNA): TGTGCCAGTAGTGCCTCCGTTTGGGGCTACGAGCAGTACTTC. This chain links TRBV19 with TRBJ2-7, with unresolved D. This CDR3 region has 14 residues. V was cut by 5 bases and J by 3 bases, with 14 bases left in between. Germline lookup yields CDR1 LNHDA and CDR2 SQIVND (reference sequence).

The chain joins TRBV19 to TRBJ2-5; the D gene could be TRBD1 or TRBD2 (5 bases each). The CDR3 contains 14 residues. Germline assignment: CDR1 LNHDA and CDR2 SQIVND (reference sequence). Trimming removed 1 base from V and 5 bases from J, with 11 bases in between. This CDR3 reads CASSIVLGEETQYF. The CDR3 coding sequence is TGTGCCAGTAGTATAGTGCTAGGGGAGGAGACCCAGTACTTC. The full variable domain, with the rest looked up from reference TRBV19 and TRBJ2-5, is DGGITQSPKYLFRKEGQNVTLSCEQNLNHDAMYWYRQDPGQGLRLIYYSQIVNDFQKGDIAEGYSVSREKKESFPLTVTSAQKNPTAFYLCASSIVLGEETQYFGPGTRLLVL.

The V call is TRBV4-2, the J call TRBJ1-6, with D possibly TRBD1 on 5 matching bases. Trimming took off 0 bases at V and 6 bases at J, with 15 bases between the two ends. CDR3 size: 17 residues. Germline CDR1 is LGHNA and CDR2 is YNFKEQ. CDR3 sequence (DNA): TGTGCCAGCAGCCAAGATTTCGGACAAAGTAGTAATTCACCCCTCCACTTT. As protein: CASSQDFGQSSNSPLHF.

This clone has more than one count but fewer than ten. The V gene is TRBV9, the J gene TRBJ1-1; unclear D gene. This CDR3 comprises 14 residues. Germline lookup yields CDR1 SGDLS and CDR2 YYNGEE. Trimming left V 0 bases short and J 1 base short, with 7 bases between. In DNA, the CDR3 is TGTGCCAGCAGCGTAGGGACTTGGAACACTGAAGCTTTCTTT. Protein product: CASSVGTWNTEAFF.

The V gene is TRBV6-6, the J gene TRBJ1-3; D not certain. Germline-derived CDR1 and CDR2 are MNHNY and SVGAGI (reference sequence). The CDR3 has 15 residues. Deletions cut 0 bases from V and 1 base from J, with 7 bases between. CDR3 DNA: TGTGCCAGCAGTTACTCACGGCCTTCTGGAAACACCATATATTTT. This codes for CASSYSRPSGNTIYF.

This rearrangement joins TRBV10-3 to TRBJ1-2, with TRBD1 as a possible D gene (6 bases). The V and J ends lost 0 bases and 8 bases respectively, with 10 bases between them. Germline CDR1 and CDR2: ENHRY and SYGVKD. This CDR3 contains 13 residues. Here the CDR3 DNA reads TGTGCCATCAGTGAGTCAGGGGGAAAAGGCTACACCTTC. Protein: CAISESGGKGYTF.

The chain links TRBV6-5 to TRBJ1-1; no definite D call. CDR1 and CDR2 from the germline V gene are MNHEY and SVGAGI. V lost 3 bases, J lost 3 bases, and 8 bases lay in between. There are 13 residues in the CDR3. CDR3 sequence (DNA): TGTGCCAGCAGTTATGAAGCGTACACTGAAGCTTTCTTT. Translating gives CASSYEAYTEAFF.